This T cell receptor (beta chain) was captured in a study of blood T cells in healthy people across ages. There are many counts of this clonotype. The CDR3 has 13 residues. The ends lost 0 bases at V and 5 bases at J; junction bases unmatched: 2. The germline gives CDR1 SGHDT, CDR2 YYEEEE. A second about 7 to 11 cycle PCR used barcoded and J-beta primers. One entry per CDR3 protein, called by TCRdb with MiXCR from the 5' RACE reads. This table has 850,000 to 1,000,000 distinct CDR3 sequences, roughly 51% appearing once. The V gene is TRBV5-6, the J gene TRBJ2-7; 7 positions agree with TRBD1. Material for sequencing was blood. This receptor was obtained from an older woman in good health. CDR3 sequence: CASSLDRGHEQYF. In DNA form, the CDR3 reads TGTGCCAGCAGCTTGGACAGGGGCCACGAGCAGTACTTC.